Following are 25 T cell receptor beta chains from one sample sequenced in a study of T cell repertoires in cytomegalovirus infection. TCRdb itself ran the reads through MiXCR, one entry per CDR3 protein. The sample includes about 490,000 distinct CDR3 sequences, 15% to 20% of them seen just once. What was sequenced was CD8+ T cells from PBMCs. Receptors were obtained from a human donor in good health (CMV status not recorded). Some clones in this sample may be carry-over from other donors' samples.

The chain recombines TRBV9 with TRBJ1-1; D is undetermined. V was cut by 3 bases and J by 10 bases, with 10 bases left in between. This CDR3 comprises 11 residues. Germline CDR1 is SGDLS and CDR2 is YYNGEE. The CDR3 here is CASSGSTGAFF. Here the CDR3 DNA reads TGTGCCAGCAGCGGCAGTACGGGAGCTTTCTTT. The full variable domain, its missing parts supplied by reference TRBV9 and TRBJ1-1, is DSGVTQTPKHLITATGQRVTLRCSPRSGDLSVYWYQQSLDQGLQFLIQYYNGEERAKGNILERFSAQQFPDLHSELNLSSLELGDSALYFCASSGSTGAFFGQGTRLTVV.

This clonotype was seen repeatedly, ten times or more. The rearrangement links TRBV27 to TRBJ1-1, with D possibly TRBD1 on 5 matching bases. Between the trimmed V and J ends, which lost 3 bases and 5 bases, there was a span of 10 bases. Looked up from germline, CDR1 is MNHEY and CDR2 is SMNVEV (reference sequence). The CDR3 sequence is 13 residues long. The CDR3 nucleotides are TGTGCCAGCAGTTTCGCAGGGAGGACTGAAGCTTTCTTT. Translated, it gives CASSFAGRTEAFF.

This clonotype appeared a few times. The gene calls are TRBV6-4 and TRBJ2-1; maybe TRBD1 (5 bases). CDR3 length: 17 residues. CDR1 is MRHNA, CDR2 SNTAGT, per germline. Trimming pared 4 bases from V and 9 bases from J, leaving 25 bases between. The DNA for the CDR3 is TGTGCCAGCAGTGCCATGACAGATTTAGTTCCTATAGGTGAGCAGTTCTTC. This sequence encodes CASSAMTDLVPIGEQFF.

The sample holds many counts of this clonotype. The rearrangement links TRBV29-1 to TRBJ2-1, with TRBD2 matching 7 bases. V lost 4 bases to trimming and J lost 2 bases; unmatched junction nucleotides: 2. Germline values: CDR1 SQVTM, CDR2 ANQGSEA. CDR3 length equals 13 residues. Here the CDR3 DNA reads TGCAGCGTTGGAAGCGGGGCCTACAATGAGCAGTTCTTC. Protein product: CSVGSGAYNEQFF.

Worth noting for this clonotype: A much larger clone lies one base from this, so it may be a read error. The missing conserved phenylalanine or tryptophan at the end of this CDR3 makes a read error likely. The V call is TRBV6-2 or TRBV6-3, the J call TRBJ2-1; TRBD2 is a possible D gene (5 bases). Per germline, CDR1 MNHEY and CDR2 SVGEGT. V was trimmed by 2 bases and J by 5 bases, leaving 13 bases between them. The length of the CDR3 is 15 residues. The CDR3 nucleotides are TGTGCCAGCAGTTACGGGCTAGCATCTCACAATGAGCAGTTCTTA. Translated: CASSYGLASHNEQFL.

V and J are TRBV24-1 and TRBJ2-5; D not resolved. This CDR3 contains 13 residues. V shed 4 bases and J shed 5 bases, with 10 bases lying between them. Germline V gives CDR1 KGHDR, CDR2 SFDVKD. In nucleotides, the CDR3 is TGTGCCACCAGTGAGGGGTCCGGGGAGACCCAGTACTTC. Encoded protein: CATSEGSGETQYF.

This clonotype was counted at least ten times. This chain links TRBV6-1 with TRBJ1-2; no clear D gene. This CDR3 contains 13 residues. Germline CDR1 reads MNHNS; CDR2 reads SASEGT. V was shortened by 1 base and J by 3 bases, with 6 bases between the two germline ends. The CDR3 DNA sequence: TGTGCCAGCAGTGAAGGACTTTACTATGGCTACACCTTC. Amino acids: CASSEGLYYGYTF.

This clonotype has at least ten counts. The chain combines TRBV9 with TRBJ1-2, with D unresolved. Germline lookup yields CDR1 SGDLS and CDR2 YYNGEE. Trimming cost V 0 bases and J 3 bases, with 12 bases left between them. The CDR3 runs 15 residues. This CDR3 reads CASSVVAGGDYGYTF. DNA of the CDR3: TGTGCCAGCAGCGTAGTAGCAGGTGGGGACTATGGCTACACCTTC.

This chain joins TRBV12-3 or TRBV12-4 and TRBJ1-2, with 10 bases identical to TRBD1. V was pared by 3 bases and J by 1 base, with 5 bases of the junction left unmatched. The CDR3 loop spans 16 amino acids. The DNA of the CDR3 is TGTGCCAGCAGTTTTGACAGGGGGCGAAATAACTATGGCTACACCTTC. It encodes CASSFDRGRNNYGYTF.

This clonotype was seen a few times. The chain carries TRBV13 and TRBJ1-3, with D perhaps TRBD1 (6 bases). V lost 5 bases and J lost 3, with 14 bases in between. This CDR3 has 15 amino acids. Germline V CDR1 and CDR2: PRHDT, FYEKMQ (reference sequence). DNA for the CDR3: TGTGCCAGCAGCGTGACCGGGACAAGTGGAAACACCATATATTTT. This codes for CASSVTGTSGNTIYF.

At least ten counts were recorded for this clonotype. The chain has TRBV27 and TRBJ1-6, with a possible D match to TRBD1 (5 bases). Germline V gene data show CDR1 as MNHEY and CDR2 as SMNVEV (reference sequence). V was cut by 2 bases and J by 9 bases, with 14 bases left in between. This CDR3 is 15 amino acids long. The CDR3 protein is CASSLRGRSTSPLHF. As DNA, the CDR3 is TGTGCCAGCAGTTTACGGGGGAGAAGTACTTCACCCCTCCACTTT.

This clonotype was observed a few times. The rearrangement uses TRBV28 and TRBJ2-1; D may match TRBD1 or TRBD2 (5 bases each). Germline V gene data show CDR1 as MDHEN and CDR2 as SYDVKM. Trimming pared 5 bases from V and 3 bases from J, leaving 14 bases between. The length of the CDR3 is 15 residues. The CDR3 DNA sequence: TGTGCCAGCAGTCCCGTCGGGGACCTCTACAATGAGCAGTTCTTC. Translation gives CASSPVGDLYNEQFF.

This clonotype was counted many times. The J gene is TRBJ2-2, the V gene TRBV7-8, with D unresolved. The V end lost 8 bases, the J end lost 2 bases, and 12 bases lay between the germline ends. CDR3 length equals 14 residues. The germline gives CDR1 SGHVS, CDR2 FQNEAQ. Here the CDR3 DNA reads TGTGCCAGCCTTTTTTCAGAAAACACCGGGGAGCTGTTTTTT. Protein product: CASLFSENTGELFF.

J is TRBJ2-4 and V is TRBV24-1; D tentatively reads TRBD1 or TRBD2 (5 bases each). Per germline, CDR1 KGHDR and CDR2 SFDVKD. The CDR3 covers 16 residues. V was pared by 7 bases and J by 9 bases, with 24 bases between. Here the CDR3 reads CATRLPQVGGLGIQYF. The CDR3 nucleotides are TGTGCCACCAGACTCCCCCAGGTTGGGGGTTTGGGCATTCAGTACTTC.

This clonotype has ten or more counts. The chain is built from TRBV7-9 and TRBJ2-1; no firm D call. The CDR3 is made up of 13 amino acids. Germline V gene lookup returns CDR1 SEHNR and CDR2 FQNEAQ (reference sequence). Deletions cut 0 bases from V and 10 bases from J, with 10 bases between. The DNA for the CDR3 is TGTGCCAGCAGCTTAGCAGCTCGTGGGGAGCAGTTCTTC. Translating it yields CASSLAARGEQFF. Based on the CDR3 plus reference TRBV7-9 and TRBJ2-1, the full variable domain is DTGVSQNPRHKITKRGQNVTFRCDPISEHNRLYWYRQTLGQGPEFLTYFQNEAQLEKSRLLSDRFSAERPKGSFSTLEIQRTEQGDSAMYLCASSLAARGEQFFGPGTRLTVL.

This clonotype was observed a few times. The rearrangement links TRBV4-2 to TRBJ1-2; D is uncertain. The CDR3 totals 14 residues. V gave up 2 bases and J gave up 7 bases, with 14 bases separating them. CDR1 and CDR2 from the germline V gene are LGHNA and YNFKEQ. The CDR3 region has the DNA TGTGCCAGCAGCCAACCACTCCCAGGTCTTGGCTACACCTTC. Translating it yields CASSQPLPGLGYTF.

This clonotype has a handful of counts. This chain uses TRBV10-3 with TRBJ1-2, with 12 bases matching TRBD1. CDR1 ENHRY and CDR2 SYGVKD come from the germline V gene. The CDR3 extends over 15 amino acids. J gave up 8 bases and V 3 bases, and 7 bases lay outside the gene matches. This CDR3 is CAISDRDRGPSGYTF. The CDR3 DNA reads TGTGCCATCAGTGACCGGGACAGGGGGCCTTCCGGCTACACCTTC.

The rearrangement joins TRBV29-1 to TRBJ1-4, with D uncertain. The germline CDR1 and CDR2 sequences are SQVTM and ANQGSEA. Trimming removed 5 bases at V and 4 bases at J, with 14 bases between. This CDR3 has 14 residues. Here the CDR3 reads CSVIEGNDNEKLFF. CDR3 DNA sequence: TGCAGCGTTATTGAGGGAAACGATAATGAAAAACTGTTTTTT.

This clonotype was detected a few times. The chain has TRBV10-3 and TRBJ1-4; 9 bases match TRBD1. Germline CDR1 is ENHRY and CDR2 is SYGVKD. The CDR3 is 10 residues long. After removal of 9 bases from V and 13 bases from J, the junction contained 3 bases not matched to a gene. The CDR3 region is CAITGGRLFF. CDR3 nucleotide sequence: TGTGCCATTACAGGGGGCAGACTGTTTTTT.

The table lists this clonotype with many counts. This chain links TRBV28 with TRBJ2-1; 14 bases are shared with TRBD2. This CDR3 has 18 residues. CDR1 and CDR2 from the germline V gene are MDHEN and SYDVKM. J was trimmed by 0 bases and V by 6 bases; bases with no gene match: 7. CDR3 DNA: TGTGCCAGCAGGCACCTGGGACTAGCGGGAGTCTCCTACAATGAGCAGTTCTTC. Amino acids: CASRHLGLAGVSYNEQFF.

This chain joins TRBV7-3 and TRBJ2-3; D gene unclear. This CDR3 has 16 amino acids. The V gene lost 2 bases and the J gene lost 2 bases, with 14 bases spanning the gap. The germline CDR1 and CDR2 sequences are SGHTA and FQGTGA. The CDR3 spells CASSLGVSSTTDTQYF. The CDR3 DNA is TGTGCCAGCAGCTTAGGGGTCTCCTCGACCACAGATACGCAGTATTTT.

This clonotype showed up just a few times. The chain combines TRBV2 with TRBJ2-1; D gene unclear. Germline V lookup: CDR1 SNHLY, CDR2 FYNNEI. The V end was cut by 4 bases, the J end by 7 bases, with 5 bases between. CDR3 length: 11 residues. The CDR3 DNA sequence: TGTGCCAGCAGTGGAAATAATGAGCAGTTCTTC. Translated: CASSGNNEQFF.

This clonotype was detected ten times or more. The genes are TRBV11-2 and TRBJ1-1; the D gene is possibly TRBD1 (5 bases). This CDR3 spans 13 amino acids. Germline assignment: CDR1 SGHAT and CDR2 FQNNGV. The V and J ends lost 5 bases and 4 bases respectively, with 11 bases between them. CDR3 amino acids: CASSPGGATEAFF. The CDR3 DNA sequence: TGTGCCAGCAGCCCGGGGGGTGCCACTGAAGCTTTCTTT.

The chain couples TRBV20-1 to TRBJ1-3; D not resolved. The germline V and J ends were trimmed by 0 bases and 0 bases, with 12 bases remaining between them. Germline-derived CDR1 and CDR2 are DFQATT and SNEGSKA (reference sequence). The CDR3 totals 16 residues. CDR3 bases: TGCAGTGCTAGAGATGAATCCCTCAGCTCTGGAAACACCATATATTTT. It specifies CSARDESLSSGNTIYF.

This clonotype was counted many times. The chain has TRBV7-9 and TRBJ2-1, with 7 bases aligning to TRBD1. V lost 3 bases, J lost 6 bases, and 5 bases stayed unmatched. CDR1 and CDR2 from the germline V gene are SEHNR and FQNEAQ (reference sequence). The CDR3 has 14 amino acids. CDR3 region: CASSFQGDLNEQFF. The CDR3 DNA reads as TGTGCCAGCAGCTTCCAGGGGGACCTCAATGAGCAGTTCTTC.